This T cell receptor (beta chain) stems from a study of blood T cell repertoires in COVID-19. Study-wide context: Both acute and convalescent COVID-19 samples were obtained from the United States, Italy and Spain.

The CDR3 contains 16 residues. Trimming removed 4 bases at V and 7 bases at J, with 19 bases between. Germline loops: CDR1 MDHEN, CDR2 SYDVKM. Clinical histories supplied by participants themselves formed the basis of cohort assignment. How the authors handled the data: Nucleated cell number was recorded as an estimate derived from reference gene primer amplification. Some clones are missing from TCRdb's copy, which holds only in-frame ones; the method was immunoSEQ multiplex PCR. The V and J calls and clone size come from that table; D and trimming were worked out from the DNA. The sample has roughly 160,000 clones; 65% to 80% are singletons.

The sequenced sample consisted of PBMCs or T cells enriched from blood (not recorded which). The receptor's source is a woman aged 70 to 79 in a cohort exposed to, infected with or recovered from COVID-19 (not recorded which). The rearrangement links TRBV28 to TRBJ1-4; no definite D call. The CDR3 here is CASSSRHTGRVEKLFF. The CDR3 DNA sequence: TGTGCCAGCAGTTCTAGACACACCGGGAGAGTTGAAAAACTGTTTTTT.